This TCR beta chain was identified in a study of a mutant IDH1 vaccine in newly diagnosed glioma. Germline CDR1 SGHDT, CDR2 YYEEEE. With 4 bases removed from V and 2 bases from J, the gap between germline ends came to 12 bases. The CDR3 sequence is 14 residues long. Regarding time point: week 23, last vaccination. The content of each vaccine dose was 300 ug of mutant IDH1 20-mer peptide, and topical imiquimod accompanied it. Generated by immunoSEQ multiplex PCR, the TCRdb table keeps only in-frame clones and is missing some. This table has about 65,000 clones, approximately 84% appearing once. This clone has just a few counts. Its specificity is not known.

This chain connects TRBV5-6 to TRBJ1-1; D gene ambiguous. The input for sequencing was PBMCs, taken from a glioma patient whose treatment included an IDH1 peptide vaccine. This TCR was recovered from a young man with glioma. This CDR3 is CASSRITVNTEAFF. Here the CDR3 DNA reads TGTGCCAGCAGCCGGATAACGGTCAACACTGAAGCTTTCTTT.